One sample yielded the 3 T cell receptor beta chains listed below, sequenced in a study of T cells in Graves' hyperthyroidism and ophthalmopathy. RNA transcripts were the template for amplifying TCR beta CDR3 regions. The primer set for the first-round RT-PCR of the TCR CDR3 was HTBI. TCRdb re-called the multiplex PCR reads through MiXCR, storing one row per CDR3 protein. The profile covers about 280,000 distinct CDR3 sequences, with less than 30% appearing a single time and 20% to 30% taken by the ten largest. Sequencing was carried out using blood. Receptor source: a man aged 40-50 years with Graves' hyperthyroidism that later progressed to Graves' ophthalmopathy.

This clonotype was seen at least ten times. The chain combines TRBV30 with TRBJ1-5, with D possibly being TRBD1 (5 bases). Germline V gene sequence: CDR1 GTSNPN, CDR2 SVGIG (reference sequence). Between the trimmed V and J ends, which lost 4 bases and 3 bases, there was a span of 13 bases. The CDR3 loop spans 14 amino acids. As DNA, the CDR3 is TGTGCCTGGACCCTGGGACGGAACAATCAGCCCCAGCATTTT. Translated: CAWTLGRNNQPQHF.

The chain carries TRBV27 and TRBJ2-5, with D unclear. The length of the CDR3 is 13 residues. The germline V gene encodes CDR1 MNHEY and CDR2 SMNVEV (reference sequence). V was trimmed by 5 bases and J by 1 base, leaving 8 bases between them. In DNA form, the CDR3 reads TGTGCCAGCAGTCCCTTCGCCCAAGAGACCCAGTACTTC. Protein product: CASSPFAQETQYF.

This clonotype was found many times. V is TRBV7-3 and J is TRBJ1-1; 7 bases are a match to TRBD1. Germline V gives CDR1 SGHTA, CDR2 FQGTGA. The CDR3 consists of 16 residues. The V segment lost 5 bases and the J segment 0 bases; nucleotides outside the gene matches: 9. The CDR3 region has the DNA TGTGCCAGCAGCGCGACAGGGTCTCTCATGAACACTGAAGCTTTCTTT. Its protein product is CASSATGSLMNTEAFF.